This T cell receptor (beta chain) was identified in a study of blood T cell repertoires in COVID-19. Overall study: COVID-19 samples, acute and convalescent, were from the United States, Italy and Spain.

Study processing details: Nucleated cell number was recorded as an estimate derived from reference gene primer amplification. Profiled with immunoSEQ multiplex PCR; TCRdb holds only in-frame clones, not every one. The V and J calls and clone size are taken from that table; D and trimming were inferred from the DNA. Among 180,000 or so clones, 80% to 90% were seen once, and the ten largest hold approximately 11%. V gave up 5 bases and J gave up 3 bases, with 14 bases separating them. The germline gives CDR1 SGHTA, CDR2 FQGNSA. CDR3 length equals 14 residues. V is TRBV7-2 and J is TRBJ2-7; D gene ambiguous. The TCR comes from a human donor with active or convalescent COVID-19. The donor label of this sample is uncertain. The sequencing sample was made of peripheral blood. The CDR3 loop is CASSRDRALYEQYF. The CDR3 nucleotides are TGTGCCAGCAGCCGCGATAGAGCGCTCTACGAGCAGTACTTC.